This T cell receptor (beta chain) emerged from a study of blood T cell repertoires in COVID-19 (dated by TCRdb to 2018 to 2021). General notes on the study: The collaborator samples originated in the United States, Italy and Spain and spanned the acute and convalescent phases of COVID-19. Subjects who had been exposed to COVID-19, were actively infected with it, or had recovered from it provided the deeply sampled blood TCRbeta repertoires that made up the dataset. The sample metadata nearly always contained a de-identified subject ID, COVID-19 status, age in years and sex. Where HLA class I and class II types were available, the types were taken from metadata supplied by the sample provider, not from assay-based typing. The material from the prospective study consisted of cDNA or gDNA derived from T cells, B-cell-depleted T cells, or PBMCs. Samples came from the ongoing ImmuneRACE study (first 160 participants) plus 1,254 subjects from 6 global collaborators. The repertoires were made available in a free public database intended to serve as a resource for research on the immune response to SARS-CoV-2.

TCRbeta CDR3 regions were amplified from genomic DNA by means of the immunoSEQ Assay, a bias-controlled multiplex PCR. The authors processed their data as follows. The number of nucleated cells in each sample was estimated from the amplification of reference gene primers within the assay. To quantify the absolute abundance of each unique TCRbeta CDR3 rearrangement, sequence reads were collapsed and filtered. For each sample, productive Simpson clonality was calculated as the square root of Simpson's diversity index across productive rearrangements. The immuneACCESS repertoire file appears here via TCRdb, limited to in-frame rearrangements. These files lack a portion of the clones; in checked studies, under half of the deficit traces to unresolved V genes, and the cause of the others is not known. V and J calls and clone size are those listed in that table; D and trimming were worked out from the DNA. The sample table records more than 150,000 clones; roughly 92% of these occur just once. Jointly, the top ten make up 0.6% to 0.8% of the sample.

One collaborating source in Seattle enrolled patients while the patients were actively infected and followed the patients over time throughout the course of disease. Each collaborating institution followed its own protocols to collect whole blood in K2EDTA tubes. For TCRbeta analysis, collaborators shipped samples in one of three forms: frozen whole blood, isolated PBMCs, or DNA extracted from either of those sample types. Beyond this particular receptor, the publication reports: Clinical and demographic metadata were provided uncurated, with the amount varying by source and participant.

This clone was detected only a few times. It has no known antigen specificity. Its ends do not fully match the called genes, so a read error is possible. The receptor comes from a man aged 25-40 years with COVID-19, enrolled during active disease. Input material: peripheral blood.

In nucleotide form, the sequence is TGTGCCAGCAGTGAAGGGGGCCCCCCACAGCACTTT. Its protein is CASSEGGPPQHF. The chain couples TRBV2 to TRBJ1-4; matching of 5 bases hints at TRBD1 as the D gene. CDR1 is given as SNHLY and CDR2 as FYNNEI, both from the germline V gene. Counted from cysteine to phenylalanine, this CDR3 has 12 amino acids. The only DNA kept is the CDR3, 36 bases in frame from the first base.